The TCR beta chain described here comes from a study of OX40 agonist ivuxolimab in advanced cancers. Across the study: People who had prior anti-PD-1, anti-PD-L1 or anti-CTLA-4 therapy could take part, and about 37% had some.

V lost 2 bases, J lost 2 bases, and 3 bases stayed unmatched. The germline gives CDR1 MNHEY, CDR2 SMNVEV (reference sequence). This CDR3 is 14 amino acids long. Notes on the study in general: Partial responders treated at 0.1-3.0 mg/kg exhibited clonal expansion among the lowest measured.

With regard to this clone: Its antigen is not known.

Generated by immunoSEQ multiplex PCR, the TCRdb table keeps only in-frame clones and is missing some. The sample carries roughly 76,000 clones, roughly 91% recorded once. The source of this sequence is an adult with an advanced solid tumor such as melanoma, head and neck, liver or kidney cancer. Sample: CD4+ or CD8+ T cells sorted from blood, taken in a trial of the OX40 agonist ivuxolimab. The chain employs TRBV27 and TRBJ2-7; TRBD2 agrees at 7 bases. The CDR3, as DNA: TGTGCCAGCAGTTTAGCTAGCGGTGCCTACGAGCAGTACTTC. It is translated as CASSLASGAYEQYF.